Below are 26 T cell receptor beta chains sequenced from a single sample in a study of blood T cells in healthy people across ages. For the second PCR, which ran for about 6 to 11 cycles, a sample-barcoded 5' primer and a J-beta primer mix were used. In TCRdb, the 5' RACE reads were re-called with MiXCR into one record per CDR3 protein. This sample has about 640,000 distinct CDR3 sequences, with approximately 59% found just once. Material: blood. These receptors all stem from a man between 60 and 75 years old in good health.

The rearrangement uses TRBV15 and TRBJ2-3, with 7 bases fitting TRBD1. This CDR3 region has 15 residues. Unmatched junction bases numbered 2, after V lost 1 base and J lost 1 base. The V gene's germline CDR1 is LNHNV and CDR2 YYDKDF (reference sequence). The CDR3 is CATSRGQGGTDTQYF. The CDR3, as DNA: TGTGCCACCAGCAGAGGACAGGGTGGCACAGATACGCAGTATTTT. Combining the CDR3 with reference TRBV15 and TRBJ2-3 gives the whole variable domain DAMVIQNPRYQVTQFGKPVTLSCSQTLNHNVMYWYQQKSSQAPKLLFHYYDKDFNNEADTPDNFQSRRPNTSFCFLDIRSPGLGDTAMYLCATSRGQGGTDTQYFGPGTRLTVL.

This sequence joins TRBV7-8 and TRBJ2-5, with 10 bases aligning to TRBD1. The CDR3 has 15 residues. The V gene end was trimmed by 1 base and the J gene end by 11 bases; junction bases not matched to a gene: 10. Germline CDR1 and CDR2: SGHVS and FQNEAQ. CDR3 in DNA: TGTGCCAGCAGCTTAGGGACAGGGGGGAACAATGAGCAGTACTTC. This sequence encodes CASSLGTGGNNEQYF. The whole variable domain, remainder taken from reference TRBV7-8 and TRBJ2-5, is GAGVSQSPRYKVAKRGQDVALRCDPISGHVSLFWYQQALGQGPEFLTYFQNEAQLDKSGLPSDRFFAERPEGSVSTLKIQRTQQEDSAVYLCASSLGTGGNNEQYFGPGTRLLVL.

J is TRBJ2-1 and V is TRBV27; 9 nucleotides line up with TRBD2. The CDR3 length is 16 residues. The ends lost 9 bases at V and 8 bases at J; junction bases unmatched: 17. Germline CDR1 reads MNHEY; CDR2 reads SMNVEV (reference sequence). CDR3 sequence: CASRKGRGGPPYEQFF. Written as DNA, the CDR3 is TGTGCCAGTCGTAAGGGGCGGGGGGGCCCCCCTTATGAGCAGTTCTTC.

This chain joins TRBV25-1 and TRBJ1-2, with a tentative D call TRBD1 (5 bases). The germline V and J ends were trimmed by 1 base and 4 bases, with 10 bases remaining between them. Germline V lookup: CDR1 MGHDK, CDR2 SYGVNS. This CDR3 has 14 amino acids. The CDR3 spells CASSELGVGYGYTF. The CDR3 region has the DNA TGTGCCAGCAGTGAATTAGGGGTAGGCTATGGCTACACCTTC.

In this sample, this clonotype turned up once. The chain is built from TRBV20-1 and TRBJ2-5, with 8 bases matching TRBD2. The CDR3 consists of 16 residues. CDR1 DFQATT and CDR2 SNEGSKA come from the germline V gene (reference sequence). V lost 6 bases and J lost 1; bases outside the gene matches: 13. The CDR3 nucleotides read TGCAGTGCCGAGGGGTCTCGCGGGGGGACCCAAGAGACCCAGTACTTC. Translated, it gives CSAEGSRGGTQETQYF.

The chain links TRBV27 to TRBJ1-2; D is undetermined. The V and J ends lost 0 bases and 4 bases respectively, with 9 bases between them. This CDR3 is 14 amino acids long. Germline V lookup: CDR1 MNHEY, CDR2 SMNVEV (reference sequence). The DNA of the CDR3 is TGTGCCAGCAGTTTATCCCACAGCGTCTATGGCTACACCTTC. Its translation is CASSLSHSVYGYTF.

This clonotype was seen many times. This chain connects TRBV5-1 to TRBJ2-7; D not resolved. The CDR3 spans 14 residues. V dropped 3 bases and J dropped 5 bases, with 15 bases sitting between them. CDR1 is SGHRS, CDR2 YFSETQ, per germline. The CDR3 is CASSWQAPGDEQYF. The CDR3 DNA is TGCGCCAGCAGCTGGCAGGCCCCTGGGGACGAGCAGTACTTC.

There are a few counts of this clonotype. CDR3 protein: CASSVAGTSRETQYF. The CDR3 nucleotides are TGCGCCAGCAGCGTCGCCGGGACTAGCAGGGAGACCCAGTACTTC. The chain links TRBV5-1 to TRBJ2-5, with 9 positions matching TRBD2. After removal of 4 bases from V and 5 bases from J, the junction contained 9 bases not matched to a gene. The CDR3 has 15 amino acids. CDR1 SGHRS and CDR2 YFSETQ come from the germline V gene.

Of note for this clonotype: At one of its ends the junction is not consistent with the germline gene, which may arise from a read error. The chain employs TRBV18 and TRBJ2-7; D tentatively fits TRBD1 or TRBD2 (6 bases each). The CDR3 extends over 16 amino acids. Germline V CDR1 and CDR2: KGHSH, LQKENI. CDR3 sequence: CAGSPRGGGGSYEQYF. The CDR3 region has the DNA TGTGCCGGCTCACCCCGTGGTGGAGGGGGTTCCTACGAGCAGTACTTC.

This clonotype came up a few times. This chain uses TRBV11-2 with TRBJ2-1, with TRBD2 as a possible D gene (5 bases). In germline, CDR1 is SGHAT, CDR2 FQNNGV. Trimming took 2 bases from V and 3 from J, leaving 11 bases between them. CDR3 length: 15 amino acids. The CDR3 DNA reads TGTGCCAGCAGCTTATCGTCCGGGAACTACAATGAGCAGTTCTTC. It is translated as CASSLSSGNYNEQFF. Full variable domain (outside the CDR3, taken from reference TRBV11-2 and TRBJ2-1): EAGVAQSPRYKIIEKRQSVAFWCNPISGHATLYWYQQILGQGPKLLIQFQNNGVVDDSQLPKDRFSAERLKGVDSTLKIQPAKLEDSAVYLCASSLSSGNYNEQFFGPGTRLTVL.

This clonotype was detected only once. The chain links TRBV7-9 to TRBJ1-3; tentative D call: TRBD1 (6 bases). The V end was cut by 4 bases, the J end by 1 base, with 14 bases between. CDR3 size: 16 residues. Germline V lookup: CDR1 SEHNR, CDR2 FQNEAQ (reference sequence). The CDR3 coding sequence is TGTGCCAGCAGCTCTAGAGGGGGATTTTCTGGAAACACCATATATTTT. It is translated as CASSSRGGFSGNTIYF.

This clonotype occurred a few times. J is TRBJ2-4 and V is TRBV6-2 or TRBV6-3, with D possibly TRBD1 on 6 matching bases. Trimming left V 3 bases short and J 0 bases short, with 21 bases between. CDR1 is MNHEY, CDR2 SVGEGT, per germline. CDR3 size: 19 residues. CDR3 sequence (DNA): TGTGCCAGCAGTTATATTAGGACAGAGCATATATTAGCCAAAAACATTCAGTACTTC. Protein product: CASSYIRTEHILAKNIQYF.

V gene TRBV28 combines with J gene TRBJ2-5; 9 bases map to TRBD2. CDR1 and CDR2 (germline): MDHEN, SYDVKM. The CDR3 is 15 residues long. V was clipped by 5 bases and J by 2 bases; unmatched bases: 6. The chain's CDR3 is CASSRPAGGQETQYF. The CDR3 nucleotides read TGTGCCAGCAGTAGGCCAGCGGGGGGTCAAGAGACCCAGTACTTC.

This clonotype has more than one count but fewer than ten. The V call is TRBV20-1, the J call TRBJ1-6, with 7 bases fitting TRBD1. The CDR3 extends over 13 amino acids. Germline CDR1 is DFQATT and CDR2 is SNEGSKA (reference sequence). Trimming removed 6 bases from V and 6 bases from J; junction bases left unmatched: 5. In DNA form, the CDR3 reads TGCAGTGCACCGGGACAGCCTAATTCACCCCTCCACTTT. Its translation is CSAPGQPNSPLHF.

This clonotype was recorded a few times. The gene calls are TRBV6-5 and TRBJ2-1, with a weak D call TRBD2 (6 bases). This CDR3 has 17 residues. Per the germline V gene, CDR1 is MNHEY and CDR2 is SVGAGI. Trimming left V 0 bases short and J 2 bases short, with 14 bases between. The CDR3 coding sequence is TGTGCCAGCAGTTACTCAGTCGGGGACTTGACCTACAATGAGCAGTTCTTC. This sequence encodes CASSYSVGDLTYNEQFF.

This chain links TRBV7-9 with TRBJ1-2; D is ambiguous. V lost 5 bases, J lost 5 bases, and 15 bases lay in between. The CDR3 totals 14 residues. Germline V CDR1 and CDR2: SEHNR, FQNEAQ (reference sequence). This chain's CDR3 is CASSPQTDGYGYTF. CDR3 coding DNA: TGTGCCAGCAGCCCTCAAACGGACGGTTATGGCTACACCTTC.

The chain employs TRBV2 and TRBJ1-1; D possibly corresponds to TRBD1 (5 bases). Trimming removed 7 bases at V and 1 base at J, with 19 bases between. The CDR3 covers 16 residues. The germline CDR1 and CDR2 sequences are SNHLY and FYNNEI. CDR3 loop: CASNQGQPGGNTEAFF. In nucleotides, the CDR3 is TGTGCCAGCAACCAAGGGCAACCTGGGGGGAACACTGAAGCTTTCTTT.

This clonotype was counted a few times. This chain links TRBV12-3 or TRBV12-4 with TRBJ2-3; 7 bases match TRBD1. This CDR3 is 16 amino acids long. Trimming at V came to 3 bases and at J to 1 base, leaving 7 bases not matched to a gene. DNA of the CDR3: TGTGCCAGCAGTTTCGAATCGGGACAGCGCACAGATACGCAGTATTTT. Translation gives CASSFESGQRTDTQYF.

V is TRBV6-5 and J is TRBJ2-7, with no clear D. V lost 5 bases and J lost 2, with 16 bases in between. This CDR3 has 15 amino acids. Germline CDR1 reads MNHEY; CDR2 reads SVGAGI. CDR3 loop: CASSPIAGGTYEQYF. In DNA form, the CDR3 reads TGTGCCAGCAGTCCCATCGCCGGCGGTACCTACGAGCAGTACTTC.

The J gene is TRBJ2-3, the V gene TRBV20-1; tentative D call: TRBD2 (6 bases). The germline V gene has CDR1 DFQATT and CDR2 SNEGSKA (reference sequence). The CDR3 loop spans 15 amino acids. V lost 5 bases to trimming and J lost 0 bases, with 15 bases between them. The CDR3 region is CSASQTGTSTDTQYF. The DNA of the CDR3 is TGCAGTGCTTCTCAGACCGGGACTAGCACAGATACGCAGTATTTT.

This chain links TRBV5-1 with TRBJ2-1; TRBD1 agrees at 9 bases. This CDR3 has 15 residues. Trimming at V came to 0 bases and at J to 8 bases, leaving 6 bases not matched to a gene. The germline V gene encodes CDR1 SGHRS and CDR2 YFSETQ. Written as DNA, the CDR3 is TGCGCCAGCAGCTTGGCCGGGACAGGGTTGGATGAGCAGTTCTTC. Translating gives CASSLAGTGLDEQFF.

Here the CDR3 DNA reads TGTGCCAGCAGTTACCGCCGGGGGACAGATACGCAGTATTTT. Protein: CASSYRRGTDTQYF. The chain combines TRBV6-5 with TRBJ2-3, with a tentative D call TRBD2 (6 bases). V was pared by 2 bases and J by 3 bases, with 9 bases between. CDR1 and CDR2 (germline): MNHEY, SVGAGI. The CDR3 has 14 residues.

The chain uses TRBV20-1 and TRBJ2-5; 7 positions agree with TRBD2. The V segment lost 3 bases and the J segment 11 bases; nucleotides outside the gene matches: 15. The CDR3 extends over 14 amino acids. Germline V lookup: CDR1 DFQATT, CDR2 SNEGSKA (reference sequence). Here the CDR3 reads CSARPSGGFNGQYF. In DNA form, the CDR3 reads TGCAGTGCTAGGCCATCGGGGGGATTCAACGGGCAGTACTTC.

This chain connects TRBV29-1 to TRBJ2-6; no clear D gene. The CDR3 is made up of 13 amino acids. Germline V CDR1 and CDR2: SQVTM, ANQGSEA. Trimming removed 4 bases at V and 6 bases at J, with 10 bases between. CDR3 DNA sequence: TGCAGCGTTGTTTATCAAGCGGCCAACGTCCTGACTTTC. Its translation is CSVVYQAANVLTF.

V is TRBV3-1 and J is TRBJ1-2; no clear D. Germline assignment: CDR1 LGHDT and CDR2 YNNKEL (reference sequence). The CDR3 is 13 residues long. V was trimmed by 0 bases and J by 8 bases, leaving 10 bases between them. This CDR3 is CASSQESERGYTF. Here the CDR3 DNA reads TGTGCCAGCAGCCAAGAGTCGGAGCGGGGCTACACCTTC.

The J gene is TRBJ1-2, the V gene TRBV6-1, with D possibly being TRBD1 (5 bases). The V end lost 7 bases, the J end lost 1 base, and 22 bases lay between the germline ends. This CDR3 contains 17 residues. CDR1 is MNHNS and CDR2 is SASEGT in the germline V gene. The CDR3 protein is CASNAAKGHTINYGYTF. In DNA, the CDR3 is TGTGCCAGCAATGCGGCTAAAGGACACACTATTAACTATGGCTACACCTTC.